Below, 18 T cell receptor beta chains from the same sample are listed, as sequenced in a study of STAT5B mutations in CD4+ large granular lymphocyte leukemia. Method: immunoSEQ multiplex PCR; TCRdb's copy keeps in-frame clones and lacks some. This sample has under 35,000 clones, with approximately 76% found just once. The sample comprised CD4+ T cells from blood buffy coats. All receptors derive from a human donor in good health.

This chain uses TRBV5-6 with TRBJ1-1; possible D gene TRBD1, 5 bases. V dropped 0 bases and J dropped 6 bases, with 12 bases sitting between them. The germline CDR1 and CDR2 sequences are SGHDT and YYEEEE. This CDR3 is 14 amino acids long. The DNA for the CDR3 is TGTGCCAGCAGCTTGGCCAAGTGGGGCGCTGAAGCTTTCTTT. Protein product: CASSLAKWGAEAFF.

For this clone: Other DNA sequences in this specimen translate into the identical CDR3. This chain uses TRBV14 with TRBJ1-5; D remains unclear. Per germline, CDR1 SGHDN and CDR2 FVKESK. The CDR3 totals 13 residues. Between the trimmed V and J ends, which lost 1 base and 4 bases, there was a span of 5 bases. CDR3 in amino acids: CASSQGLNQPQHF. CDR3 coding DNA: TGTGCCAGCAGCCAAGGCCTAAATCAGCCCCAGCATTTT. The variable domain in full, completed from reference TRBV14 and TRBJ1-5, reads EAGVTQFPSHSVIEKGQTVTLRCDPISGHDNLYWYRRVMGKEIKFLLHFVKESKQDESGMPNNRFLAERTGGTYSTLKVQPAELEDSGVYFCASSQGLNQPQHFGDGTRLSIL.

The J gene is TRBJ2-3, the V gene TRBV11-2, with 8 bases aligning to TRBD2. Germline-derived CDR1 and CDR2 are SGHAT and FQNNGV. The CDR3 runs 14 residues. V gave up 7 bases and J gave up 5 bases; unmatched junction bases: 8. The CDR3 sequence: CASTRRRGEDTQYF. CDR3 bases: TGTGCCAGCACCCGAAGGCGGGGGGAAGATACGCAGTATTTT.

This clone was counted a few times. The rearrangement uses TRBV7-9 and TRBJ1-4; D might be TRBD1 (6 bases). The germline CDR1 and CDR2 sequences are SEHNR and FQNEAQ (reference sequence). The CDR3 is 14 residues long. The ends were cut back, 4 bases at V and 8 bases at J, with 14 bases in the middle. CDR3 loop: CASSSGAGGEKLFF. Here the CDR3 DNA reads TGTGCCAGCAGCTCAGGGGCGGGGGGCGAAAAACTGTTTTTT. Full variable domain (remainder filled in from reference TRBV7-9 and TRBJ1-4): DTGVSQNPRHKITKRGQNVTFRCDPISEHNRLYWYRQTLGQGPEFLTYFQNEAQLEKSRLLSDRFSAERPKGSFSTLEIQRTEQGDSAMYLCASSSGAGGEKLFFGSGTQLSVL.

This sequence joins TRBV29-1 and TRBJ2-3; D not certain. V lost 4 bases and J 2 bases, leaving 10 bases between the germline ends. There are 13 residues in the CDR3. Looked up from germline, CDR1 is SQVTM and CDR2 is ANQGSEA. CDR3 loop: CSVGGTLTDTQYF. The CDR3 coding sequence is TGCAGCGTTGGTGGCACGCTCACAGATACGCAGTATTTT.

The chain carries TRBV29-1 and TRBJ2-1; 10 bases line up with TRBD2. Unmatched junction bases numbered 1, after V lost 4 bases and J lost 4 bases. The CDR3 has 13 amino acids. Looked up from germline, CDR1 is SQVTM and CDR2 is ANQGSEA. The CDR3 loop is CSVASGGYNEQFF. Here the CDR3 DNA reads TGCAGCGTTGCTAGCGGGGGATACAATGAGCAGTTCTTC.

V usage is TRBV4-1 and J usage is TRBJ1-1; D gene unclear. Trimming stripped 1 base from V and 1 base from J, with 10 bases between. CDR3 length: 15 amino acids. Per germline, CDR1 MGHRA and CDR2 YSYEKL. The CDR3 is CASSQGELGNTEAFF. In DNA, the CDR3 is TGCGCCAGCAGCCAAGGCGAGTTGGGGAACACTGAAGCTTTCTTT.

This chain links TRBV5-4 with TRBJ2-3; maybe TRBD1 (7 bases). The CDR3 has 14 residues. The germline V gene has CDR1 SGHNT and CDR2 YYREEE (reference sequence). V shed 2 bases and J shed 6 bases, with 13 bases lying between them. CDR3 residues: CASSFGGQRDTQYF. CDR3 sequence (DNA): TGTGCCAGCAGCTTCGGGGGACAGCGGGATACGCAGTATTTT. Using reference TRBV5-4 and TRBJ2-3 for the parts outside the CDR3, the full variable domain is ETGVTQSPTHLIKTRGQQVTLRCSSQSGHNTVSWYQQALGQGPQFIFQYYREEENGRGNFPPRFSGLQFPNYSSELNVNALELDDSALYLCASSFGGQRDTQYFGPGTRLTVL.

The chain uses TRBV11-1 and TRBJ2-7; 8 bases align to TRBD2. CDR1 and CDR2 from the germline V gene are SGHAT and FQDESV (reference sequence). Germline trimming cut 6 bases from V and 2 bases from J; bases unmatched to any gene: 6. This CDR3 has 14 residues. DNA for the CDR3: TGTGCCAGCAGACCCACGGGGGGGACCTACGAGCAGTACTTC. As protein: CASRPTGGTYEQYF. Looking up the rest from reference TRBV11-1 and TRBJ2-7 gives the full variable domain: EAEVAQSPRYKITEKSQAVAFWCDPISGHATLYWYRQILGQGPELLVQFQDESVVDDSQLPKDRFSAERLKGVDSTLKIQPAELGDSAMYLCASRPTGGTYEQYFGPGTRLTVT.

The J gene is TRBJ2-5, the V gene TRBV7-3; D is ambiguous. Per the germline V gene, CDR1 is SGHTA and CDR2 is FQGTGA. Trimming cost V 5 bases and J 2 bases, with 9 bases left between them. This CDR3 region has 13 residues. The CDR3 loop reads CASSQARQETQYF. In DNA form, the CDR3 reads TGTGCCAGCAGCCAAGCCCGACAAGAGACCCAGTACTTC.

This rearrangement joins TRBV6-6 to TRBJ2-7; TRBD2 is a possible D gene (5 bases). The CDR3 has 13 residues. Trimming cost V 8 bases and J 2 bases, with 13 bases left between them. Germline loops: CDR1 MNHNY, CDR2 SVGAGI (reference sequence). The CDR3 sequence is CASQASGTYEQYF. In DNA form, the CDR3 reads TGTGCCAGCCAGGCCTCCGGGACCTACGAGCAGTACTTC.

The chain couples TRBV18 to TRBJ1-5; 10 bases agree with TRBD1. The junction had 7 bases not matched to a gene; V was cut back by 2 bases and J by 6 bases. This CDR3 comprises 16 residues. Germline CDR1 is KGHSH and CDR2 is LQKENI. The DNA of the CDR3 is TGTGCCAGCTCACCAACCAAGGACAGGGGGGTTCAGCCCCAGCATTTT. Translating it yields CASSPTKDRGVQPQHF.

The V call is TRBV19, the J call TRBJ1-1; no firm D call. CDR1 is LNHDA, CDR2 SQIVND, per germline (reference sequence). CDR3 length equals 18 residues. Trimming cost V 3 bases and J 0 bases, with 20 bases left between them. CDR3 sequence (DNA): TGTGCCAGTAGTATCCCCTATTCGGGCGGCCGCATGAACACTGAAGCTTTCTTT. Translating it yields CASSIPYSGGRMNTEAFF.

This clone was counted between two and nine times. V usage is TRBV2 and J usage is TRBJ2-7; no clear D gene. The germline CDR1 and CDR2 sequences are SNHLY and FYNNEI. The ends were cut back, 3 bases at V and 7 bases at J, with 13 bases in the middle. The CDR3 has 13 amino acids. For the CDR3, the DNA is TGTGCCAGCAGTGAGTACGCCAGCTCGGAGCAGTACTTC. It translates to CASSEYASSEQYF.

V is TRBV7-8 and J is TRBJ1-1; tentatively, D is TRBD1 (5 bases). Trimming removed 6 bases from V and 0 bases from J, with 17 bases in between. The germline V gene has CDR1 SGHVS and CDR2 FQNEAQ. The CDR3 runs 16 residues. CDR3 in DNA: TGTGCCAGCAGAGAAGGGGTGGGGAATATGAACACTGAAGCTTTCTTT. Residues: CASREGVGNMNTEAFF.

This clone was seen just once. This sequence joins TRBV10-2 and TRBJ1-5; unclear D gene. The germline CDR1 and CDR2 sequences are WSHSY and SAAADI. Trimming shortened V by 10 bases and J by 6 bases, and 28 bases separated the two germline ends. The CDR3 has 17 residues. CDR3 sequence reads: CANNPDSPGAGGQPQHF. In DNA form, the CDR3 reads TGCGCCAACAACCCAGACTCACCGGGAGCGGGTGGTCAGCCCCAGCATTTT.

The chain carries TRBV7-9 and TRBJ2-7; the D call may be TRBD1 or TRBD2 (5 bases each). The CDR3 is 15 amino acids. Trimming cost V 5 bases and J 3 bases, with 17 bases left between them. CDR1 and CDR2 (germline): SEHNR, FQNEAQ (reference sequence). In nucleotides, the CDR3 is TGTGCCAGCAGCCCCGGGACCAAGAGCTTCTACGAGCAGTACTTC. Its translation is CASSPGTKSFYEQYF. The full variable domain, with the rest looked up from reference TRBV7-9 and TRBJ2-7, is DTGVSQNPRHKITKRGQNVTFRCDPISEHNRLYWYRQTLGQGPEFLTYFQNEAQLEKSRLLSDRFSAERPKGSFSTLEIQRTEQGDSAMYLCASSPGTKSFYEQYFGPGTRLTVT.

This clone was observed a few times. The chain couples TRBV18 to TRBJ1-4; D ambiguous. The V and J ends lost 4 bases and 0 bases respectively, with 12 bases between them. The CDR3 length is 16 residues. Germline V gives CDR1 KGHSH, CDR2 LQKENI. CDR3 sequence (DNA): TGTGCCAGCTCACAAAAACCAACAGCAACTAATGAAAAACTGTTTTTT. Translation gives CASSQKPTATNEKLFF.